The 18 T cell receptor beta chains below were found in one sample sequenced in a study of shared clonotypes between healthy human individuals. The table came from immunoSEQ multiplex PCR; TCRdb's copy has only in-frame clones and leaves some out. The sample yields some 490,000 clones, over 75% seen once. The sequenced material came from PBMCs. The receptors stem from a woman between 40 and 55 years old in good health. Some clones in this sample may be carry-over from other donors' samples.

The chain couples TRBV29-1 to TRBJ1-1, with a possible D match to TRBD1 (6 bases). Trimming left V 8 bases short and J 5 bases short, with 18 bases between. This CDR3 spans 13 amino acids. Germline V lookup: CDR1 SQVTM, CDR2 ANQGSEA. DNA for the CDR3: TGCAGCCACACAGGGCCACTGGGGACTGAAGCTTTCTTT. It codes for CSHTGPLGTEAFF.

Concerning this clone: A single base is all that separates this from a far larger clone, so a read error is likely. The CDR3 end shows no conserved phenylalanine or tryptophan, and so a read error is likely. This sample also contains other DNA sequences that code for the same CDR3. V gene TRBV9 combines with J gene TRBJ2-4; D is uncertain. This CDR3 contains 13 residues. Per germline, CDR1 SGDLS and CDR2 YYNGEE. Trimming took 0 bases from V and 9 from J, leaving 10 bases between them. The DNA of the CDR3 is TGTGCCAGCAGCGTAGAATCGAGCAGCATTCAGTACCTC. Amino acid sequence: CASSVESSSIQYL.

To note about this clone: It is likely a read error: a sequence one base away is far more abundant. Other DNA sequences from this sample encode an identical CDR3 as well. CDR3 in amino acids: CASTSDSRGYTF. As DNA, the CDR3 is TGTGCCAGCACATCCGACTCCCGGGGCTACACCTTC. The chain links TRBV2 to TRBJ1-2, with D unclear. The CDR3 is 12 amino acids. Trimming removed 7 bases at V and 8 bases at J, with 14 bases between. Germline V gene data show CDR1 as SNHLY and CDR2 as FYNNEI.

A remark on this clone: A far larger clone is a single base away, which makes a read error likely. Other nucleotide sequences in the sample specify the same CDR3. V and J are TRBV4-2 and TRBJ2-4; D is perhaps TRBD2 (5 bases). The germline V gene encodes CDR1 LGHNA and CDR2 YNFKEQ. Trimming took 2 bases from V and 6 from J, leaving 14 bases between them. The CDR3 is made up of 15 amino acids. The CDR3 spells CASSQQLGIVNIQYF. For the CDR3, the DNA is TGTGCCAGCAGCCAACAACTAGGGATAGTAAACATTCAGTACTTC.

This clone was observed once. The V gene is TRBV6-1, the J gene TRBJ2-7; 7 nucleotides match TRBD1. Germline CDR1 MNHNS, CDR2 SASEGT. CDR3 length: 14 residues. V trimming: 2 bases; J trimming: 2 bases; junction bases outside the gene matches: 3. CDR3 DNA sequence: TGTGCCAGCAGTGAAAAAGGGACAGCCTACGAGCAGTACTTC. It yields the protein CASSEKGTAYEQYF.

The chain combines TRBV7-7 with TRBJ2-2; a possible D gene is TRBD1 (6 bases). V was shortened by 2 bases and J by 6 bases, with 10 bases between the two germline ends. This CDR3 has 14 residues. CDR1 and CDR2 (germline): SSHAT, FNYEAQ (reference sequence). This chain's CDR3 is CASSLQGIAGELFF. The CDR3 DNA reads as TGTGCCAGCAGCTTACAGGGGATTGCCGGGGAGCTGTTTTTT.

A few counts support this clone. This chain uses TRBV18 with TRBJ2-2, with a weak D call TRBD1 (6 bases). The CDR3 spans 14 residues. V shed 5 bases and J shed 3 bases, with 10 bases lying between them. Germline CDR1 and CDR2: KGHSH and LQKENI. The CDR3 region has the DNA TGTGCCAGCTCAGGGTGGACAGACACCGGGGAGCTGTTTTTT. Protein sequence: CASSGWTDTGELFF. Using reference TRBV18 and TRBJ2-2 for the parts outside the CDR3, the full variable domain is NAGVMQNPRHLVRRRGQEARLRCSPMKGHSHVYWYRQLPEEGLKFMVYLQKENIIDESGMPKERFSAEFPKEGPSILRIQQVVRGDSAAYFCASSGWTDTGELFFGEGSRLTVL.

The sample holds a few counts of this clone. One base separates it from a far larger clone, so it is likely a read error. The same CDR3 is also encoded by other DNA sequences in this sample. The chain carries TRBV6-4 and TRBJ2-3; TRBD1 might be the D (6 bases). The CDR3 contains 13 residues. Germline lookup yields CDR1 MRHNA and CDR2 SNTAGT. Trimming pared 3 bases from V and 5 bases from J, leaving 9 bases between. CDR3 protein: CASSEGAEDTQYF. The CDR3 region has the DNA TGTGCCAGCAGTGAGGGGGCTGAAGATACGCAGTATTTT.

The chain has TRBV10-1 and TRBJ1-1; no clear D. CDR3 size: 13 residues. V was cut by 0 bases and J by 9 bases, with 11 bases left in between. From germline, CDR1 is WNHNN and CDR2 SYGVQD (reference sequence). CDR3 in amino acids: CASSESLGMKAFF. In DNA form, the CDR3 reads TGCGCCAGCAGTGAGTCGTTGGGGATGAAAGCTTTCTTT.

This clone has ten or more counts. This chain connects TRBV6-5 to TRBJ2-1; D gene unclear. Germline CDR1 reads MNHEY; CDR2 reads SVGAGI. V was trimmed by 4 bases and J by 9 bases, leaving 16 bases between them. This CDR3 comprises 14 residues. For the CDR3, the DNA is TGTGCCAGCAGTTCCCTTGGACCGCACGGTGAGCAGTTCTTC. As protein: CASSSLGPHGEQFF.

The sample holds one count of this clone. This sequence joins TRBV9 and TRBJ2-2; tentative D call: TRBD2 (5 bases). CDR3 length: 13 residues. The ends were cut back, 4 bases at V and 9 bases at J, with 13 bases in the middle. Germline CDR1 and CDR2: SGDLS and YYNGEE. CDR3 nucleotides: TGTGCCAGCAGCACCCTAGCAGGTCGGGAGCTGTTTTTT. Translating it yields CASSTLAGRELFF. The variable domain in full, with the rest retrieved from reference TRBV9 and TRBJ2-2, is DSGVTQTPKHLITATGQRVTLRCSPRSGDLSVYWYQQSLDQGLQFLIQYYNGEERAKGNILERFSAQQFPDLHSELNLSSLELGDSALYFCASSTLAGRELFFGEGSRLTVL.

Of note for this clone: A far larger clone is just one base off, so this is likely a read error. This specimen includes other DNA sequences encoding the same CDR3. The CDR3: CASRKEGETQYF. In nucleotides, the CDR3 is TGTGCCAGCAGGAAGGAGGGGGAGACACAGTACTTC. V is TRBV2 and J is TRBJ2-5; D possibly uses TRBD1 or TRBD2 (6 bases each). The CDR3 contains 12 residues. CDR1 is SNHLY, CDR2 FYNNEI, per germline.

In this sample, this clone turned up many times. Other DNA sequences within the sample encode an identical CDR3. V is TRBV7-9 and J is TRBJ2-5; possible D gene TRBD1, 6 bases. CDR1 is SEHNR and CDR2 is FQNEAQ in the germline V gene (reference sequence). CDR3 length equals 13 residues. V lost 5 bases, J lost 6 bases, and 13 bases lay in between. CDR3 nucleotide sequence: TGTGCCAGCAGCCCACAGGGTGGAAAGACCCAGTACTTC. Protein product: CASSPQGGKTQYF.

This clone has a handful of counts. The gene calls are TRBV7-2 and TRBJ2-3; 8 bases align to TRBD2. CDR3 length equals 16 residues. The germline CDR1 and CDR2 sequences are SGHTA and FQGNSA. Germline trimming cut 4 bases from V and 0 bases from J; bases unmatched to any gene: 6. The CDR3 is CASSYYRGRSTDTQYF. In nucleotides, the CDR3 is TGTGCCAGCAGCTATTACCGCGGGAGGAGCACAGATACGCAGTATTTT.

This chain links TRBV30 with TRBJ1-4; tentative D call: TRBD1 (6 bases). Trimming removed 3 bases at V and 7 bases at J, with 15 bases between. Germline assignment: CDR1 GTSNPN and CDR2 SVGIG (reference sequence). This CDR3 is 14 amino acids long. The CDR3: CAWRRTATSEKLFF. CDR3 coding DNA: TGTGCCTGGAGGAGGACAGCAACTTCTGAAAAACTGTTTTTT.

V and J are TRBV7-3 and TRBJ1-1; TRBD1 might be the D (6 bases). V was trimmed by 1 base and J by 1 base, leaving 19 bases between them. The CDR3 contains 18 residues. The germline gives CDR1 SGHTA, CDR2 FQGTGA. Here the CDR3 DNA reads TGTGCCAGCAGCTTAAGGGGGCCAGGGAGAGGTTCGAACACTGAAGCTTTCTTT. As protein: CASSLRGPGRGSNTEAFF.

The V call is TRBV10-3, the J call TRBJ2-1, with TRBD2 matching over 15 bases. This CDR3 comprises 15 residues. Germline V CDR1 and CDR2: ENHRY, SYGVKD. V was pared by 6 bases and J by 8 bases, with 5 bases of the junction left unmatched. CDR3 residues: CAISRTSGRGDEQFF. The CDR3 nucleotides read TGTGCCATCAGCCGGACTAGCGGGAGGGGGGATGAGCAGTTCTTC.

This chain links TRBV27 with TRBJ2-7; 7 bases align to TRBD2. CDR3 size: 12 residues. V was pared by 10 bases and J by 2 bases, with 5 bases of the junction left unmatched. Per the germline V gene, CDR1 is MNHEY and CDR2 is SMNVEV (reference sequence). DNA of the CDR3: TGTGCCACGCGGGGGAGTGCCTACGAGCAGTACTTC. This encodes CATRGSAYEQYF.